The clone carrying this TCR beta chain occurred many times. TCR beta VDJ and CDR3 were profiled, and genomic DNA was the template. TCRdb re-analysed the reads in MiXCR, keeping a single row per CDR3 protein. The sample lists about 180,000 distinct CDR3 sequences; roughly 50% were seen once. Sequencing involved patients with CD8+CD57+ cell expansion previously shown by flow cytometry. Patient blood was sampled before any therapy had been received. These data belong to a study of CD8+CD57+ T cells in acquired aplastic anemia. Across the whole study: Sorted cells (CD4+ and CD8+) yielded DNA amounts that averaged approximately 3.2 ug.

J lost 9 bases, V lost 1 base, and 3 bases had no gene match. This CDR3 is 13 amino acids long. The chain is built from TRBV12-3 or TRBV12-4 and TRBJ2-1, with 7 bases that match TRBD2. The sequenced sample consisted of sorted CD4+, CD8+, or CD8+CD57+ T cells (not recorded which) from PBMCs. The sequence came from a human donor with aplastic anemia. As DNA, the CDR3 is TGTGCCAGCAGTTTAGGGGGAGGGAGTGAGCAGTTCTTC. This encodes CASSLGGGSEQFF.